The clone carrying this T cell receptor (beta chain) was observed a few times. The data were taken from a study of beta chain features in type 1 diabetes. Isolated RNA was reverse transcribed in full, so expressed TCRB transcripts were sequenced. Assay used: immunoSEQ multiplex PCR; TCRdb lists only in-frame clones, some missing. The sample yields about 900,000 clones, roughly 15% seen once. V shed 2 bases and J shed 2 bases, with 11 bases lying between them. From germline, CDR1 is SGHTA and CDR2 FQGTGA. The CDR3 loop spans 15 amino acids. This sequence originates from a woman aged 18-29 years in good health. Sequencing was performed on naive CD4+ T cells from blood. The chain recombines TRBV7-3 with TRBJ2-3; D unclear. This CDR3 reads CASSLGVGSTDTQYF. CDR3 DNA: TGTGCCAGCAGCTTAGGGGTGGGGTCCACAGATACGCAGTATTTT.